Listed below are T cell receptor beta chains from one sample, sequenced in a study of CD8 T cells in ankylosing spondylitis. TCRdb called the 5' RACE reads again in MiXCR, with one record for every CDR3 protein. The sample consists of over 600,000 distinct CDR3 sequences, around 20% of them appearing once. The sample consisted of blood, either unsorted or a sorted T cell fraction (not recorded which). The receptors derive from a male donor with ankylosing spondylitis. Both conserved end residues are part of each CDR3. D genes are given only for firm matches. Clone size is shown for a subset of rows, as once, few, many or a class of expanded clone.

clone_size: -
j_call: TRBJ2-2
v_call: TRBV5-1
d_call: TRBD1
cdr3_aa: CASSPGQVPGELFF
cdr3_nt: TGCGCCAGCAGCCCGGGACAGGTCCCCGGGGAGCTGTTTTTT

clone_size: few
j_call: TRBJ2-3
v_call: TRBV20-1
d_call: TRBD2
cdr3_aa: CSATGAGGHTDTQYF
cdr3_nt: TGCAGTGCCACCGGAGCGGGGGGGCACACAGATACGCAGTATTTT

clone_size: -
j_call: TRBJ1-3
v_call: TRBV6-5
d_call: -
cdr3_aa: CASSYSRYNAGNTIYF
cdr3_nt: TGTGCCAGCAGTTACTCGAGGTATAACGCTGGAAACACCATATATTTT

clone_size: few
j_call: TRBJ1-1
v_call: TRBV15
d_call: -
cdr3_aa: CATSSRVNTEAFF
cdr3_nt: TGTGCCACCAGCAGTAGGGTGAACACTGAAGCTTTCTTT

clone_size: -
j_call: TRBJ1-2
v_call: TRBV29-1
d_call: TRBD1
cdr3_aa: CSVEDQGDGYTF
cdr3_nt: TGCAGCGTTGAAGATCAGGGGGATGGCTACACCTTC

clone_size: few
j_call: TRBJ2-1
v_call: TRBV20-1
d_call: TRBD2
cdr3_aa: CSAASGSHSSYNEQFF
cdr3_nt: TGCAGTGCGGCTAGCGGGAGCCATAGCTCCTACAATGAGCAGTTCTTC

clone_size: -
j_call: TRBJ2-7
v_call: TRBV15
d_call: -
cdr3_aa: CATSREQGSSYEQYF
cdr3_nt: TGTGCCACCAGCAGAGAGCAGGGGAGCTCCTACGAGCAGTACTTC

clone_size: few
j_call: TRBJ1-3
v_call: TRBV12-3/TRBV12-4
d_call: -
cdr3_aa: CASSLKKGGNTIYF
cdr3_nt: TGTGCCAGCAGTTTAAAAAAGGGTGGAAACACCATATATTTT

clone_size: -
j_call: TRBJ1-1
v_call: TRBV7-2
d_call: -
cdr3_aa: CASRSGPALEAFF
cdr3_nt: TGTGCCAGCAGATCCGGGCCAGCGCTTGAAGCTTTCTTT

clone_size: few
j_call: TRBJ2-2
v_call: TRBV12-3/TRBV12-4
d_call: -
cdr3_aa: CASSPTPPGVGTGELFF
cdr3_nt: TGTGCCAGCAGTCCGACGCCTCCAGGGGTGGGGACCGGGGAGCTGTTTTTT

clone_size: -
j_call: TRBJ2-3
v_call: TRBV4-2
d_call: TRBD2
cdr3_aa: CASSQEANSGGTGTDTQYF
cdr3_nt: TGTGCCAGCAGCCAAGAGGCAAATAGCGGGGGGACGGGGACAGATACGCAGTATTTT

clone_size: -
j_call: TRBJ2-2
v_call: TRBV4-1
d_call: TRBD2
cdr3_aa: CASSQGLAGYDTGELFF
cdr3_nt: TGCGCCAGCAGCCAAGGACTAGCGGGATATGACACCGGGGAGCTGTTTTTT

clone_size: -
j_call: TRBJ2-4
v_call: TRBV7-9
d_call: TRBD1
cdr3_aa: CASSPAGQGLGIQYF
cdr3_nt: TGTGCCAGCAGCCCTGCGGGACAGGGGTTAGGCATTCAGTACTTC

clone_size: many
j_call: TRBJ2-1
v_call: TRBV12-3/TRBV12-4
d_call: -
cdr3_aa: CASRPSSYNEQFF
cdr3_nt: TGTGCCAGCAGACCCAGCTCCTACAATGAGCAGTTCTTC

clone_size: few
j_call: TRBJ2-1
v_call: TRBV4-1
d_call: TRBD2
cdr3_aa: CASSQTPGLAGGFGNEQFF
cdr3_nt: TGCGCCAGCAGCCAAACACCGGGACTAGCGGGAGGATTTGGCAATGAGCAGTTCTTC

clone_size: -
j_call: TRBJ1-2
v_call: TRBV15
d_call: -
cdr3_aa: CATSRDMQGPNYGYTF
cdr3_nt: TGTGCCACCAGCAGAGATATGCAGGGGCCTAACTATGGCTACACCTTC

clone_size: few
j_call: TRBJ1-1
v_call: TRBV10-3
d_call: -
cdr3_aa: CAPMRFDRSEGLNTEAFF
cdr3_nt: TGTGCCCCCATGCGGTTCGACAGGTCTGAGGGCCTGAACACTGAAGCTTTCTTT